These 22 T cell receptor beta chains were all obtained from the same sample, sequenced in a study of CD8+ T cells in alopecia areata. This sample's treatment: oral pan-JAK inhibitor, 5-10 mg twice daily. In each case, RNA was isolated and then reverse transcribed into cDNA as the sequencing template. Assay used: immunoSEQ multiplex PCR; TCRdb lists only in-frame clones, some missing. The profile covers approximately 190,000 clones, with roughly 60% appearing a single time and approximately 5.1% taken by the ten largest. The material sequenced was CD4+ T cells sorted from blood, taken at week 24, from a patient treated with tofacitinib. The source of these receptors is a human donor with alopecia areata.

The chain couples TRBV2 to TRBJ2-3, with TRBD1 matching 7 bases. The germline V gene encodes CDR1 SNHLY and CDR2 FYNNEI. The CDR3 length is 15 residues. V shed 5 bases, J shed 6 bases, and the junction held 11 bases outside the gene matches. This CDR3 is CASSLQGTIMDTQYF. The CDR3 DNA reads as TGTGCCAGCAGTCTACAGGGGACGATCATGGATACGCAGTATTTT.

This clone has only a few counts. The CDR3 spells CASSLGGSGIPGTQYF. In nucleotides, the CDR3 is TGTGCCAGCAGCTTAGGCGGGAGCGGAATTCCGGGGACCCAGTACTTC. The rearrangement links TRBV7-2 to TRBJ2-5; 7 bases agree with TRBD2. CDR3 size: 16 residues. The J segment lost 7 bases and the V segment lost 1 base, leaving 12 bases of the junction unmatched. Germline CDR1 reads SGHTA; CDR2 reads FQGNSA.

This clone has just one count. The gene calls are TRBV9 and TRBJ2-5; perhaps TRBD2 as D (7 bases). The CDR3 has 15 residues. The ends were cut back, 2 bases at V and 0 bases at J, with 11 bases in the middle. CDR1 is SGDLS, CDR2 YYNGEE, per germline. CDR3 DNA: TGTGCCAGCAGCGTGGGGGGGCGGTACCAAGAGACCCAGTACTTC. The encoded protein is CASSVGGRYQETQYF.

The CDR3 protein is CAWSVSELTDTQYF. The DNA for the CDR3 is TGTGCCTGGAGTGTCAGCGAACTCACAGATACGCAGTATTTT. The chain has TRBV30 and TRBJ2-3, with no clear D. Germline assignment: CDR1 GTSNPN and CDR2 SVGIG (reference sequence). Deletions cut 0 bases from V and 2 bases from J, with 9 bases between. CDR3 length: 14 residues.

The gene calls are TRBV4-3 and TRBJ2-5; 9 positions agree with TRBD1. This CDR3 contains 17 residues. CDR1 and CDR2 (germline): LGHNA, YSLEER. The ends lost 1 base at V and 5 bases at J; junction bases unmatched: 11. The CDR3 loop is CASSQAPPGQGRETQYF. Written as DNA, the CDR3 is TGCGCCAGCAGCCAAGCCCCCCCGGGACAGGGTAGGGAGACCCAGTACTTC.

This clone came up a few times. The chain uses TRBV4-1 and TRBJ1-2; tentative D call: TRBD1 (5 bases). The CDR3 contains 16 residues. The germline V and J ends were trimmed by 1 base and 0 bases, with 12 bases remaining between them. Germline CDR1 is MGHRA and CDR2 is YSYEKL. The CDR3 DNA sequence: TGCGCCAGCAGCCAAGGGGAGGGGCGAGCTAACTATGGCTACACCTTC. Encoded protein: CASSQGEGRANYGYTF.

CDR3 sequence: CSVDTGPWEIRRVETQYF. The CDR3 DNA sequence: TGCAGCGTTGATACAGGCCCATGGGAAATTCGTAGGGTAGAGACCCAGTACTTC. V gene TRBV29-1 combines with J gene TRBJ2-5; TRBD1 is a possible D gene (5 bases). With 3 bases removed from V and 4 bases from J, the gap between germline ends came to 27 bases. The CDR3 sequence is 18 residues long. Germline-derived CDR1 and CDR2 are SQVTM and ANQGSEA.

This clone was observed once. The rearrangement links TRBV7-7 to TRBJ2-2, with TRBD2 as a possible D gene (5 bases). V dropped 2 bases and J dropped 4 bases, with 11 bases sitting between them. Germline CDR1 reads SSHAT; CDR2 reads FNYEAQ (reference sequence). This CDR3 is 15 amino acids long. This CDR3 is CASSLTTRGTGELFF. DNA of the CDR3: TGTGCCAGCAGCTTAACTACCCGGGGCACCGGGGAGCTGTTTTTT.

The J gene is TRBJ2-5, the V gene TRBV4-3; maybe TRBD2 (6 bases). CDR1 is LGHNA and CDR2 is YSLEER in the germline V gene. The length of the CDR3 is 15 residues. V lost 2 bases to trimming and J lost 2 bases, with 12 bases between them. The CDR3: CASSQYLGRQETQYF. Here the CDR3 DNA reads TGCGCCAGCAGCCAATACCTGGGGAGGCAAGAGACCCAGTACTTC.

V and J are TRBV27 and TRBJ2-1; D remains unclear. The V end was cut by 4 bases, the J end by 0 bases, with 10 bases between. There are 15 residues in the CDR3. Germline V CDR1 and CDR2: MNHEY, SMNVEV (reference sequence). CDR3 in amino acids: CASSSDWSSYNEQFF. In nucleotides, the CDR3 is TGTGCCAGCAGTTCAGACTGGAGCTCCTACAATGAGCAGTTCTTC.

This chain links TRBV15 with TRBJ1-4; D may be TRBD1 (6 bases). Between the trimmed V and J ends, which lost 0 bases and 7 bases, there was a span of 9 bases. CDR1 is LNHNV and CDR2 is YYDKDF in the germline V gene (reference sequence). The length of the CDR3 is 14 residues. CDR3 in DNA: TGTGCCACCAGCAGAGATAGGACAGCTGAAAAACTGTTTTTT. This codes for CATSRDRTAEKLFF.

V is TRBV7-8 and J is TRBJ2-7; perhaps TRBD1 as D (7 bases). CDR1 SGHVS and CDR2 FQNEAQ come from the germline V gene. Trimming took 5 bases from V and 0 from J, leaving 20 bases between them. This CDR3 spans 17 amino acids. The CDR3 bases are TGTGCCAGCAGCATACTAGGGGGCGGGAAAAGCTCCTACGAGCAGTACTTC. Its protein is CASSILGGGKSSYEQYF.

CDR3: CASSLGGQGAREQFF. The DNA of the CDR3 is TGTGCCAGCAGCTTAGGGGGACAGGGGGCCCGTGAGCAGTTCTTC. The chain employs TRBV11-1 and TRBJ2-1, with 12 bases matching TRBD1. Germline CDR1 is SGHAT and CDR2 is FQDESV (reference sequence). V gave up 1 base and J gave up 9 bases; unmatched junction bases: 4. The CDR3 is made up of 15 amino acids.

A note on this clone: At the DNA level, this CDR3 is encoded by other sequences in the same sample as well. The chain uses TRBV7-6 and TRBJ2-3, with D unresolved. The germline V gene has CDR1 SGHVS and CDR2 FNYEAQ. V lost 7 bases, J lost 3 bases, and 14 bases lay in between. The CDR3 runs 14 residues. This chain's CDR3 is CASTSSYNTDTQYF. Here the CDR3 DNA reads TGTGCCAGCACCAGCTCATACAATACAGATACGCAGTATTTT.

The V and J genes are TRBV7-9 and TRBJ1-5; D is perhaps TRBD1 (5 bases). The CDR3 is 14 residues long. Per the germline V gene, CDR1 is SEHNR and CDR2 is FQNEAQ (reference sequence). The germline V and J ends were trimmed by 2 bases and 8 bases, with 13 bases remaining between them. The CDR3 sequence is CASSLQGVKEPQHF. The CDR3 DNA sequence: TGTGCCAGCAGCTTACAGGGCGTCAAGGAGCCCCAGCATTTT.

V and J are TRBV29-1 and TRBJ1-5; maybe TRBD1 (5 bases). The CDR3 is 13 residues long. CDR1 and CDR2 (germline): SQVTM, ANQGSEA. V lost 2 bases and J 3 bases, leaving 8 bases between the germline ends. The CDR3 is CSVERGPNQPQHF. CDR3 in DNA: TGCAGCGTTGAAAGGGGCCCCAATCAGCCCCAGCATTTT.

The chain recombines TRBV30 with TRBJ1-1; 8 bases are shared with TRBD1. The CDR3 spans 15 residues. V lost 5 bases to trimming and J lost 11 bases; unmatched junction nucleotides: 19. Germline-derived CDR1 and CDR2 are GTSNPN and SVGIG (reference sequence). The CDR3 sequence is CAWRTSGTGPIGAFF. DNA for the CDR3: TGTGCCTGGCGAACTTCCGGGACAGGCCCCATTGGGGCTTTCTTT.

This rearrangement joins TRBV23-1 to TRBJ2-5; D is possibly TRBD1 (5 bases). TRBV23-1 is treated as an ORF (open reading frame) with a function not yet certain. V was trimmed by 0 bases and J by 2 bases, leaving 22 bases between them. The CDR3 is 19 amino acids. The CDR3 is CASSQSLLLGQRRQETQYF. CDR3 nucleotides: TGCGCCAGCAGTCAATCCCTCCTCCTGGGGCAAAGGAGACAAGAGACCCAGTACTTC.

This clone was detected only a few times. The chain recombines TRBV7-2 with TRBJ1-2; possible D gene TRBD1, 5 bases. Trimming removed 4 bases at V and 0 bases at J, with 6 bases between. The CDR3 contains 13 residues. The germline V gene encodes CDR1 SGHTA and CDR2 FQGNSA. The CDR3 reads CASSSDTNYGYTF. The CDR3 bases are TGTGCCAGCAGCTCGGACACTAACTATGGCTACACCTTC.

Here the CDR3 reads CASSLVPPSGGSPGELFF. CDR3 coding DNA: TGTGCCAGCAGCTTAGTTCCACCCAGCGGGGGGTCCCCCGGGGAGCTGTTTTTT. The chain combines TRBV7-6 with TRBJ2-2; 9 bases fit TRBD2. From germline, CDR1 is SGHVS and CDR2 FNYEAQ. The trim removed 1 base at V and 6 bases at J, leaving 12 bases unmatched. This CDR3 contains 18 residues. Full variable domain (remainder filled in from reference TRBV7-6 and TRBJ2-2): GAGVSQSPRYKVTKRGQDVALRCDPISGHVSLYWYRQALGQGPEFLTYFNYEAQQDKSGLPNDRFSAERPEGSISTLTIQRTEQRDSAMYRCASSLVPPSGGSPGELFFGEGSRLTVL.

This chain connects TRBV5-1 to TRBJ1-5; weak D call: TRBD1 (6 bases). The germline CDR1 and CDR2 sequences are SGHRS and YFSETQ. This CDR3 region has 14 residues. Trimming cost V 0 bases and J 7 bases, with 11 bases left between them. The CDR3: CASSLVPGVQPQHF. The CDR3 region has the DNA TGCGCCAGCAGCTTGGTACCAGGGGTCCAGCCCCAGCATTTT.

V gene TRBV7-8 combines with J gene TRBJ1-2; a weak D match, TRBD1 (6 bases). V dropped 3 bases and J dropped 6 bases, with 14 bases sitting between them. The CDR3 is made up of 14 amino acids. Germline CDR1 and CDR2: SGHVS and FQNEAQ. The CDR3 reads CASSFNRAWHGYTF. For the CDR3, the DNA is TGTGCCAGCAGCTTCAACAGGGCATGGCATGGCTACACCTTC. The full variable domain, in which reference TRBV7-8 and TRBJ1-2 provide the parts outside the CDR3, is GAGVSQSPRYKVAKRGQDVALRCDPISGHVSLFWYQQALGQGPEFLTYFQNEAQLDKSGLPSDRFFAERPEGSVSTLKIQRTQQEDSAVYLCASSFNRAWHGYTFGSGTRLTVV.